The T cell receptor (beta chain) described here comes from a study of post-analysis software for immune sequencing data. Study-level results: TRBV5-6, TRBV5-1 and TRBV20-1 were among a few TRBV segments more frequent in patients than controls.

This clonotype was seen only once. Its antigen remains unknown. A much bigger clone sits one base away, suggesting this may be a read error. The TCR beta cDNA libraries contained unique molecular identifiers. Input of roughly 1 to 11 million T cells yielded around 500,000 cDNA molecules. TCRdb redid the calling of the PCR reads with MiXCR, one entry per CDR3 protein. The table shows hundreds of thousands of distinct CDR3 sequences, with 25% to 30% occurring only once. V was trimmed by 0 bases and J by 5 bases, leaving 11 bases between them. In germline, CDR1 is SGHRS, CDR2 YFSETQ. This CDR3 region has 14 residues.

Sequenced input: blood. This clonotype was sampled from a girl aged 10-17 years with multiple sclerosis. V usage is TRBV5-1 and J usage is TRBJ2-5; TRBD2 is a possible D gene (5 bases). The CDR3, as DNA: TGCGCCAGCAGCTTGGTCACTAGTCGGGAGACCCAGTACTTC. Translated, it gives CASSLVTSRETQYF.